Each of the 8 T cell receptor beta chains below was sequenced from the same sample in a study of blood T cell repertoires in COVID-19 (dated by TCRdb to the early 2020s). Receptor libraries were prepared by the immunoSEQ multiplex PCR assay. The source is immuneACCESS, and TCRdb retained only in-frame sequences with V and J called. Part of the clones is not carried over; for the studies checked, unresolved V genes explain less than half of this, and the remainder is unexplained. The sample records more than 110,000 clones, 75% to 80% of which are singletons. 2.5% to 3% of the sample rests with the top ten. The sequenced material came from PBMCs or T cells enriched from blood (not recorded which). These receptors all stem from a woman aged 45-60 years who had recovered from COVID-19.

The chain is built from TRBV7-9 and TRBJ1-6; D may be TRBD1 (6 bases). This CDR3 has 14 residues. Per the germline V gene, CDR1 is SEHNR and CDR2 is FQNEAQ (reference sequence). Trimming left V 5 bases short and J 7 bases short, with 12 bases between. The DNA for the CDR3 is TGTGCCAGCAGCGAGGGACAACGGAATTCACCCCTCCACTTT. Its protein product is CASSEGQRNSPLHF.

V gene TRBV9 combines with J gene TRBJ1-2, with D possibly being TRBD1 (6 bases). The germline V gene has CDR1 SGDLS and CDR2 YYNGEE. V was shortened by 4 bases and J by 4 bases, with 14 bases between the two germline ends. There are 14 residues in the CDR3. The CDR3 coding sequence is TGTGCCAGCAGCCCCCTCGGACAGCTCTATGGCTACACCTTC. This sequence encodes CASSPLGQLYGYTF.

The chain joins TRBV6-5 to TRBJ2-7; no firm D call. From germline, CDR1 is MNHEY and CDR2 SVGAGI. The ends were cut back, 7 bases at V and 1 base at J, with 14 bases in the middle. The CDR3 is 14 residues long. As DNA, the CDR3 is TGTGCCAGCACCCTCCGTCTCGAGTCCTACGAGCAGTACTTC. It encodes CASTLRLESYEQYF.

This chain joins TRBV5-4 and TRBJ2-7, with D perhaps matching TRBD2 (6 bases). The CDR3 loop spans 13 amino acids. The V gene's germline CDR1 is SGHNT and CDR2 YYREEE (reference sequence). Deletions cut 3 bases from V and 7 bases from J, with 14 bases between. CDR3: CASSSTGAREQYF. The CDR3 nucleotides read TGTGCCAGCAGCTCTACGGGAGCTAGGGAGCAGTACTTC.

V gene TRBV2 combines with J gene TRBJ2-7; 7 bases match TRBD1. The CDR3 spans 15 residues. With V trimmed by 6 bases and J by 5 bases, 13 bases remained unmatched. Germline lookup yields CDR1 SNHLY and CDR2 FYNNEI. CDR3 nucleotides: TGTGCCAGCAGGGGATCTGACAGGGAGTCGAACGAGCAGTACTTC. Protein sequence: CASRGSDRESNEQYF.

This rearrangement joins TRBV10-3 to TRBJ1-2, with 9 bases aligning to TRBD1. The V gene's germline CDR1 is ENHRY and CDR2 SYGVKD. The CDR3 is made up of 15 amino acids. V gave up 7 bases and J gave up 3 bases; unmatched junction bases: 9. The CDR3 here is CAIMTGQGPDYGYTF. The CDR3 DNA follows: TGTGCCATCATGACGGGACAGGGACCCGACTATGGCTACACCTTC.

CDR3 coding DNA: TGTGCCAGCAGCCGACAGGGGAAGGGCACTGAAGCTTTCTTT. It yields the protein CASSRQGKGTEAFF. The chain recombines TRBV6-1 with TRBJ1-1, with TRBD1 matching over 8 bases. Trimming cost V 6 bases and J 4 bases; bases outside gene matches: 7. Germline CDR1 is MNHNS and CDR2 is SASEGT. The CDR3 has 14 amino acids.

The chain employs TRBV6-5 and TRBJ1-1; 7 bases line up with TRBD1. The V gene end was trimmed by 6 bases and the J gene end by 10 bases; junction bases not matched to a gene: 11. The CDR3 runs to 13 residues. Germline CDR1 MNHEY, CDR2 SVGAGI. Here the CDR3 reads CASSGDSQISAFF. CDR3 bases: TGTGCCAGCAGCGGGGACAGCCAGATCTCAGCTTTCTTT.